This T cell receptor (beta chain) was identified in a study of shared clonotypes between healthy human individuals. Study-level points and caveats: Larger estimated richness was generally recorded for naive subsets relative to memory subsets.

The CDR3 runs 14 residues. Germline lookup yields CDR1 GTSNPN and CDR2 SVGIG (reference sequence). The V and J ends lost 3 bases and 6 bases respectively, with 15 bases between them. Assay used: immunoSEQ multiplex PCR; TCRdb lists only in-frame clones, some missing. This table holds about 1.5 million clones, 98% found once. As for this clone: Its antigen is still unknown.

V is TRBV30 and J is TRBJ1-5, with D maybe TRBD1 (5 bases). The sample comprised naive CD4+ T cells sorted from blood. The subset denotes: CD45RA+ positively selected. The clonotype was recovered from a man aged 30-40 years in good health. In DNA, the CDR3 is TGTGCCTGGAGCCCCGACGGGGACGTTCAGCCCCAGCATTTT. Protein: CAWSPDGDVQPQHF.